The rows below give T cell receptor delta chains drawn from one sample of a study of gamma-delta T cells after stem cell transplantation. TCRdb called clones anew from the RT-PCR reads with CATT. The table lists 2,000 to 2,500 delta-chain clones, over 35% of them singletons, with 15% to 20% in the top ten. Sequencing was carried out using gamma-delta T cells. The receptors originated from a human donor. It is not recorded whose cells these are; they may come from a transplant donor. Each CDR3 is given with its conserved first and last residue. D genes are given only for firm matches. Not every row has a clone size; where given, it reads once, few, many or a size class.

J gene,V gene,D gene,clone size,CDR3 protein,CDR3 DNA
TRDJ1,TRDV2,TRDD3,.,CACDTVGLGETPRVGDKLIF,TGTGCCTGTGACACCGTGGGTCTGGGGGAGACGCCACGGGTCGGCGATAAACTCATCTTT
TRDJ1,TRDV2,TRDD3,.,CACDPLASALGDNTDNLIF,TGTGCCTGCGACCCACTGGCCTCCGCACTGGGGGATAATACCGATAACCTCATCTTT
TRDJ1,TRDV2,TRDD3,.,CACDTVLSTGGYGGTTTDKLIF,TGTGCCTGTGACACCGTTTTGTCTACTGGGGGATACGGTGGAACCACCACCGATAAACTCATCTTT
TRDJ1,TRDV2,TRDD3,.,CACDPLKPSGGDHTDNLIF,TGTGCCTGTGACCCACTTAAGCCTTCTGGGGGTGACCACACCGATAACCTCATCTTT
TRDJ3,TRDV2,.,.,CACDTVSGIFSGSWDTRQMFF,TGTGCCTGTGACACCGTGAGTGGAATATTTTCAGGCTCCTGGGACACCCGACAGATGTTTTTC
TRDJ1,TRDV2,.,large,CACDTMGATDKLIF,TGTGCCTGTGACACGATGGGGGCAACCGATAAACTCATCTTT
TRDJ3,TRDV2,TRDD3,few,CACDSADTPSWDTRQMFF,TGTGCCTGTGACTCGGCGGATACGCCTTCCTGGGACACCCGACAGATGTTTTTC
TRDJ3,TRDV2,.,.,CACDPLKSTAWDTRQMFF,TGTGCCTGTGACCCCCTGAAATCCACGGCCTGGGACACCCGACAAATGTTTTTC
TRDJ3,TRDV2,.,.,CACDTLGMRAVSWDTRQMFF,TGTGCCTGTGACACCTTGGGGATGCGCGCGGTTTCCTGGGACACCCGACAGATGTTTTTC
TRDJ1,TRDV2,TRDD3,.,CACDTLYRVGDSNTDNLIF,TGTGCCTGTGACACCCTATATCGGGTGGGGGACTCAAACACCGATAACCTCATCTTT
TRDJ1,TRDV2,TRDD3,large,CACDVWGYTDKLIF,TGTGCCTGTGACGTCTGGGGGTACACCGATAAACTCATCTTT
TRDJ3,TRDV2,TRDD3,few,CACDTFPVGDHSSWDTRQMFF,TGTGCCTGTGACACTTTCCCGGTGGGGGACCATTCCTCCTGGGACACCCGACAGATGTTTTTC
TRDJ3,TRDV2,TRDD3,few,CACDTVLGDTHSAWDTRQMFF,TGTGCCTGTGACACGGTTCTGGGGGATACGCATTCCGCCTGGGACACCCGACAGATGTTTTTC
TRDJ3,TRDV2,TRDD3,.,CACDTTGGSIRSCDTRQMFF,TGTGCCTGTGACACCACTGGGGGATCCATCAGAAGCTGTGACACCCGACAGATGTTTTTC
TRDJ1,TRDV2,TRDD3,few,CACDSITGGPETYTDKLIF,TGTGCCTGTGACTCTATTACTGGGGGCCCCGAGACGTACACCGATAAACTCATCTTT
TRDJ1,TRDV2,TRDD3,few,CACDSITGGPTWWTDKLIF,TGTGCCTGTGACTCGATTACTGGGGGACCTACCTGGTGGACCGATAAACTCATCTTT
TRDJ3,TRDV2,TRDD3,.,CACDSTPSGGYSASSWDTRQMFF,TGTGCCTGTGACTCTACCCCTTCTGGGGGATACTCCGCGAGCTCCTGGGACACCCGACAGATGTTTTTC
TRDJ3,TRDV2,TRDD3,.,CACDGMGDTGGYTRQMFF,TGTGCCTGTGACGGAATGGGGGATACTGGCGGGTACACCCGACAGATGTTTTTC
TRDJ3,TRDV2,TRDD3,few,CACDTVGLLGDVSSWDTRQMFF,TGTGCCTGTGACACCGTGGGCTTACTGGGGGACGTTAGCTCCTGGGACACCCGACAGATGTTTTTC
TRDJ1,TRDV2,.,large,CACDSLGGPTDKLIF,TGTGCCTGTGACTCGTTGGGGGGACCCACCGATAAACTCATCTTT
TRDJ1,TRDV2,TRDD3,.,CACDTVVPVPGGYQGDTLIF,TGTGCCTGTGACACCGTCGTACCGGTACCAGGGGGATATCAGGGCGATACACTCATCTTT
TRDJ3,TRDV2,TRDD3,once,CACDTIGDSSWDTQQMFF,TGTGCCTGTGACACGATCGGGGATAGCTCCTGGGACACCCAACAAATGTTTTTC
TRDJ1,TRDV2,TRDD3,.,CACDMLGGEYTDKLIF,TGTGCCTGTGACATGCTGGGGGGTGAGTACACCGATAAACTCATCTTT
TRDJ1,TRDV2,TRDD3,medium-sized,CACDPLTGGDTDKLIF,TGTGCCTGTGACCCCCTTACTGGGGGAGACACCGATAAACTCATCTTT
TRDJ2,TRDV2,.,few,CACDIIGDPKEGTAQLFF,TGTGCCTGTGACATCATTGGGGACCCCAAGGAGGGGACAGCACAACTCTTCTTT
TRDJ3,TRDV2,TRDD3,.,CACDTGGLGDTKNTRQMFF,TGTGCCTGTGACACCGGCGGGCTGGGGGATACGAAGAACACCCGACAGATGTTTTTC
TRDJ1,TRDV2,.,.,CACDPVLMGDKLIF,TGTGCCTGTGACCCGGTCTTAATGGGCGATAAACTCATCTTT
TRDJ1,TRDV2,TRDD3,.,CACDTLNGPLLGDKRLIF,TGTGCCTGTGACACGCTGAACGGTCCCTTACTGGGGGATAAACGACTCATCTTT
TRDJ1,TRDV2,TRDD3,.,CACDTVTTGGYDPPGAAGKLIF,TGTGCCTGTGACACGGTCACGACTGGGGGATACGACCCCCCCGGGGCCGCGGGCAAACTCATCTTT
TRDJ1,TRDV2,.,.,CACDSLTGRFSDKLIF,TGTGCCTGTGACTCCTTAACTGGGAGATTTTCCGATAAACTCATCTTT
TRDJ3,TRDV2,TRDD3,few,CACDTAVAWGTHSWDTRQMFF,TGTGCCTGTGACACCGCTGTTGCCTGGGGGACACACTCCTGGGACACCCGACAGATGTTTTTC
TRDJ1,TRDV2,TRDD3,.,CACDRVLGEKLIF,TGTGCCTGTGACCGCGTCCTGGGGGAAAAACTCATCTTT
TRDJ1,TRDV2,TRDD3,.,CACDTVGPAGPTSPSTGADKLIF,TGTGCCTGCGACACCGTTGGACCTGCGGGCCCGACAAGTCCCAGTACTGGGGCCGATAAACTCATCTTT
TRDJ1,TRDV2,TRDD3,once,CACDPLASALGDNTDNLIF,TGTGCCTGTGACCCACTGGCCTCCGCACTGGGGGATAATACCGATAACCTCATCTTT
TRDJ1,TRDV2,.,.,CACDPLGAGPKYATARDGGVDKLIF,TGTGCCTGTGATCCCCTCGGGGCCGGTCCTAAATACGCGACTGCCCGGGATGGTGGGGTCGATAAACTCATCTTT
TRDJ1,TRDV2,TRDD3,.,CACDTVGASGGLIF,TGTGCCTGTGACACAGTGGGGGCCTCTGGGGGACTCATCTTT
TRDJ1,TRDV2,.,.,CACDTVSGGPPSKLIF,TGTGCCTGTGACACGGTGAGCGGGGGACCCCCAAGTAAACTCATCTTT
TRDJ1,TRDV2,.,.,CACDAVLMGDKLIF,TGTGCCTGTGACGCGGTCTTAATGGGCGATAAACTCATCTTT
TRDJ1,TRDV2,TRDD3,.,CACDTLTWGITHNNKLIF,TGTGCCTGTGACACCTTAACCTGGGGGATTACTCATAATAATAAACTCATCTTT
TRDJ3,TRDV2,TRDD3,.,CACDTGTGGSLLSSWDTRQMFF,TGTGCCTGTGACACCGGCACTGGGGGCTCTCTGTTGAGCTCCTGGGACACCCGACAGATGTTTTTC
TRDJ1,TRDV2,.,.,CACEGMGALSDKLIF,TGTGCCTGTGAGGGGATGGGGGCTCTCAGCGATAAACTCATCTTT
TRDJ1,TRDV2,TRDD3,large,CACDALGDRADKLIF,TGTGCCTGTGACGCATTGGGGGATAGAGCCGATAAACTCATCTTT
TRDJ1,TRDV2,TRDD3,.,CACDTLILMEWGMRTDRLIF,TGTGCCTGTGACACGCTTATCCTGATGGAGTGGGGGATGCGCACCGATAGACTCATCTTT
TRDJ1,TRDV2,TRDD3,large,CACDTVPSYAGGYRAGIKLIF,TGTGCCTGTGACACCGTCCCTTCCTACGCTGGGGGATACCGGGCGGGAATTAAACTCATCTTT
TRDJ3,TRDV2,.,.,CAWDTAGGSSWDTRQMFF,TGTGCCTGGGACACCGCCGGGGGGTCCTCCTGGGACACCCGACAGATGTTTTTC
TRDJ1,TRDV2,TRDD3,large,CACDTVPGGYAGGADKLIF,TGTGCCTGTGACACCGTACCTGGGGGATACGCGGGCGGCGCCGATAAACTCATCTTT
TRDJ1,TRDV2,TRDD3,medium-sized,CACDTVGGYVTDKLIF,TGTGCCTGTGACACCGTCGGGGGATATGTCACCGATAAACTCATCTTT
TRDJ3,TRDV2,TRDD3,large,CACDLAADTRSWDTRQMFF,TGTGCCTGTGATTTGGCGGCGGATACGCGGAGCTGGGACACCCGACAGATGTTTTTC
TRDJ1,TRDV2,.,.,CACDGLLTYTDKLIF,TGTGCCTGTGACGGGCTACTGACGTACACCGATAAACTCATCTTT
TRDJ1,TRDV2,TRDD3,.,CACDILTGGPGLNTDNIIF,TGTGCCTGTGACATACTTACTGGGGGACCCGGCCTTAACACCGATAACATCATCTTT
TRDJ1,TRDV2,TRDD3,large,CACETLTGGYDRTDKLIF,TGTGCCTGTGAAACCCTTACTGGGGGATACGACCGCACCGATAAACTCATCTTT
TRDJ2,TRDV2,.,few,CACDTVLRDNKALTAQLFF,TGTGCCTGTGACACCGTTCTGAGGGATAACAAAGCTTTGACAGCACAACTCTTCTTT
TRDJ1,TRDV2,.,.,CACDTVGSQLTDKLIF,TGTGCCTGTGACACGGTTGGATCCCAGTTGACCGATAAACTCATCTTT